This T cell receptor beta chain was observed in a study of monozygotic twins with inflammatory bowel disease. TCRdb reanalyzed the 5' RACE reads and collapses them to one entry per CDR3 protein, without DNA. The ten most abundant clones cover around 1.9% of a sample with roughly 100,000 distinct CDR3 sequences. The sequenced sample was blood. This receptor was identified in a human donor with ulcerative colitis or Crohn's disease, or a healthy co-twin of an affected twin (not recorded which).

This CDR3 reads CASSYTGLAGGQITDTQYF. This sequence joins TRBV6-5 and TRBJ2-3; no DNA is available, so the TRBD2 call from TCRdb remains unchecked. The germline gives CDR1 MNHEY, CDR2 SVGAGI. The CDR3 runs 19 residues.